Listed below are T cell receptor beta chains from one sample, sequenced in a study of neoadjuvant anti-PD-1 for oral cavity cancer. Clones were read by immunoSEQ multiplex PCR, and TCRdb kept only the in-frame ones, dropping some. Among tens of thousands of clones listed, approximately 80% were seen once. The source was PBMCs, collected before nivolumab (anti-PD-1) treatment. The receptors derive from a person between 40 and 80 years old with oral cavity squamous cell carcinoma. CDR3s include the opening cysteine and the closing phenylalanine or tryptophan. Fields, in order: D gene, J gene, V gene, clone size, CDR3 length, CDR3 DNA, CDR3 protein. D genes are given only for firm matches. Expanded clones get a size class; other rows say once, few or many, or leave the size out.

D gene: TRBD2
J gene: TRBJ2-5
V gene: TRBV7-2
clone size: NA
CDR3 length: 17
CDR3 DNA: TGTGCCAGCACCAGCTTACCCGGACTAGCGGGGATAGAGACCCAGTACTTC
CDR3 protein: CASTSLPGLAGIETQYF

D gene: TRBD1
J gene: TRBJ1-5
V gene: TRBV9
clone size: NA
CDR3 length: 16
CDR3 DNA: TGTGCCAGCAGCGGACACAGGGGACATAGCAATCAGCCCCAGCATTTT
CDR3 protein: CASSGHRGHSNQPQHF

D gene: NA
J gene: TRBJ2-5
V gene: TRBV28
clone size: NA
CDR3 length: 14
CDR3 DNA: TGTGCCAGCAGTTTAGTAGGGGGCCAAGAGACCCAGTACTTC
CDR3 protein: CASSLVGGQETQYF

D gene: NA
J gene: TRBJ2-5
V gene: TRBV5-1
clone size: NA
CDR3 length: 16
CDR3 DNA: TGCGCCAGCAGAATCCCCGTTAGTAGCGGTCAAGAGACCCAGTACTTC
CDR3 protein: CASRIPVSSGQETQYF

D gene: NA
J gene: TRBJ1-5
V gene: TRBV5-1
clone size: NA
CDR3 length: 15
CDR3 DNA: TGCGCCAGCAGCTTGAGGGGGGCGAACAATCAGCCCCAGCATTTT
CDR3 protein: CASSLRGANNQPQHF

D gene: NA
J gene: TRBJ2-5
V gene: TRBV30
clone size: NA
CDR3 length: 14
CDR3 DNA: TGTGCCTGGAGCCGTAGGCAGTGTAAGGAGACCCAGTACTTC
CDR3 protein: CAWSRRQCKETQYF

D gene: NA
J gene: TRBJ1-1
V gene: TRBV10-3
clone size: NA
CDR3 length: 14
CDR3 DNA: TGTGCCGTTTCTCTGGGCCTTATTAACACTGAAGCTTTCTTT
CDR3 protein: CAVSLGLINTEAFF

D gene: NA
J gene: TRBJ1-4
V gene: TRBV5-4
clone size: NA
CDR3 length: 15
CDR3 DNA: TGTGCCAGCAGCTTGGAAGGGGGACCTAATGAAAAACTGTTTTTT
CDR3 protein: CASSLEGGPNEKLFF

D gene: NA
J gene: TRBJ1-3
V gene: TRBV10-2
clone size: NA
CDR3 length: 15
CDR3 DNA: TGCGCCAGCAGTGAGAATGGGGACTCTGGAAACACCATATATTTT
CDR3 protein: CASSENGDSGNTIYF

D gene: NA
J gene: TRBJ2-5
V gene: TRBV18
clone size: few
CDR3 length: 13
CDR3 DNA: TGTGCCAGCTCAGGAACACTTCAAGAGACCCAGTACTTC
CDR3 protein: CASSGTLQETQYF

D gene: NA
J gene: TRBJ2-7
V gene: TRBV5-1
clone size: once
CDR3 length: 15
CDR3 DNA: TGCGCCAGCAGCTTGGAGGGGAGGGGGATCGGCGAGCAGTACTTC
CDR3 protein: CASSLEGRGIGEQYF

D gene: TRBD1
J gene: TRBJ1-1
V gene: TRBV19
clone size: NA
CDR3 length: 15
CDR3 DNA: TGTGCCAGTAGTACCACGACAGGGAGGGCCGCTGAAGCTTTCTTT
CDR3 protein: CASSTTTGRAAEAFF

D gene: NA
J gene: TRBJ1-2
V gene: TRBV7-8
clone size: once
CDR3 length: 15
CDR3 DNA: TGTGCCAGCAGCTTAGATTGGGGCCGTAACTATGGCTACACCTTC
CDR3 protein: CASSLDWGRNYGYTF

D gene: NA
J gene: TRBJ1-3
V gene: TRBV5-1
clone size: NA
CDR3 length: 15
CDR3 DNA: TGCGCCAGCAGCTCCACAGGGCGCTCTGGAAACACCATATATTTT
CDR3 protein: CASSSTGRSGNTIYF

D gene: NA
J gene: TRBJ1-6
V gene: TRBV11-2
clone size: NA
CDR3 length: 14
CDR3 DNA: TGTGCCAGCAGCTCGGGCGGATACCGATCACCCCTCCACTTT
CDR3 protein: CASSSGGYRSPLHF

D gene: NA
J gene: TRBJ1-6
V gene: TRBV5-6
clone size: NA
CDR3 length: 15
CDR3 DNA: TGTGCCAGCAGCTTGGTGGGCCAGAGTAATTCACCCCTCCACTTT
CDR3 protein: CASSLVGQSNSPLHF

D gene: NA
J gene: TRBJ2-1
V gene: TRBV27
clone size: NA
CDR3 length: 14
CDR3 DNA: TGTGCCAGCAGGCGGGACACCTTATACAATGAGCAGTTCTTC
CDR3 protein: CASRRDTLYNEQFF

D gene: TRBD2
J gene: TRBJ2-3
V gene: TRBV7-7
clone size: NA
CDR3 length: 16
CDR3 DNA: TGTGCTAGCAGCTTAGATTTCCAGCGGGGGGGAGATACGCAGTATTTT
CDR3 protein: CASSLDFQRGGDTQYF

D gene: NA
J gene: TRBJ1-2
V gene: TRBV19
clone size: NA
CDR3 length: 13
CDR3 DNA: TGTGCCAGTAGTCCACAAAGGGACAAACCCAACACCTTC
CDR3 protein: CASSPQRDKPNTF

D gene: TRBD1
J gene: TRBJ1-6
V gene: TRBV6-4
clone size: NA
CDR3 length: 15
CDR3 DNA: TGTGCCAGCAGTGAATCACAGGGGGCACTTTCACCCCTCCACTTT
CDR3 protein: CASSESQGALSPLHF

D gene: NA
J gene: TRBJ2-2
V gene: TRBV19
clone size: NA
CDR3 length: 10
CDR3 DNA: TGTGCCAGTGGCACCGGGGAGCTGTTTTTT
CDR3 protein: CASGTGELFF

D gene: NA
J gene: TRBJ1-6
V gene: TRBV6-6
clone size: few
CDR3 length: 15
CDR3 DNA: TGTGCCAGCAGTTACTCATCAGGGGATTATTCACCCCTCCACTTT
CDR3 protein: CASSYSSGDYSPLHF

D gene: TRBD1
J gene: TRBJ2-7
V gene: TRBV2
clone size: few
CDR3 length: 12
CDR3 DNA: TGTGCCAGCAGTATACAGGGGTTCGAGCAGTACTTC
CDR3 protein: CASSIQGFEQYF

D gene: NA
J gene: TRBJ2-1
V gene: TRBV7-9
clone size: NA
CDR3 length: 14
CDR3 DNA: TGTGCCAGCACCCCGGGGGTACGAGGGATAACGCAGTTCTTC
CDR3 protein: CASTPGVRGITQFF

D gene: NA
J gene: TRBJ1-5
V gene: TRBV6-6
clone size: NA
CDR3 length: 14
CDR3 DNA: TGTGCCAGCAGTTGGACAGATAGCAATCAGCCCCAGCATTTT
CDR3 protein: CASSWTDSNQPQHF

D gene: NA
J gene: TRBJ1-2
V gene: TRBV19
clone size: NA
CDR3 length: 16
CDR3 DNA: TGTGCCAGTAGTGCTGCAATCGGACCAGGGATCTATGGCTACACCTTC
CDR3 protein: CASSAAIGPGIYGYTF

D gene: TRBD1
J gene: TRBJ1-5
V gene: TRBV7-2
clone size: NA
CDR3 length: 15
CDR3 DNA: TGTGCCAGCAGCTTCCGGACAGGGACCAATCAGCCCCAGCATTTT
CDR3 protein: CASSFRTGTNQPQHF

D gene: NA
J gene: TRBJ1-5
V gene: TRBV7-6
clone size: few
CDR3 length: 13
CDR3 DNA: TGTGCCAGCAGCTTACAAGGCGATCAGCCCCAGCATTTT
CDR3 protein: CASSLQGDQPQHF

D gene: NA
J gene: TRBJ1-4
V gene: TRBV10-3
clone size: NA
CDR3 length: 12
CDR3 DNA: TGTGCCATCAGTGAGTCGGAGGAAAAACTGTTTTTT
CDR3 protein: CAISESEEKLFF

D gene: TRBD1
J gene: TRBJ2-5
V gene: TRBV5-6
clone size: NA
CDR3 length: 14
CDR3 DNA: TGTGCCAGCAGCTCGACAGGGGTTGAAGAGACCCAGTACTTC
CDR3 protein: CASSSTGVEETQYF

D gene: NA
J gene: TRBJ1-5
V gene: TRBV10-3
clone size: NA
CDR3 length: 15
CDR3 DNA: TGTGCCATCAGTGAGGGACAGTCATCCAATCAGCCCCAGCATTTT
CDR3 protein: CAISEGQSSNQPQHF

D gene: NA
J gene: TRBJ1-1
V gene: TRBV5-8
clone size: NA
CDR3 length: 13
CDR3 DNA: TGTGCCAGCAGCACGGGGGGGTTCGGTGAAGCTTTCTTT
CDR3 protein: CASSTGGFGEAFF

D gene: NA
J gene: TRBJ1-3
V gene: TRBV9
clone size: NA
CDR3 length: 15
CDR3 DNA: TGTGCCAGCAGCGTAGGAGACCGCTCTGGAAACACCATATATTTT
CDR3 protein: CASSVGDRSGNTIYF

D gene: NA
J gene: TRBJ2-5
V gene: TRBV7-7
clone size: few
CDR3 length: 13
CDR3 DNA: TGTGCTAGCAGCTCAGGACATCAAGAGACCCAGTACTTC
CDR3 protein: CASSSGHQETQYF

D gene: TRBD1
J gene: TRBJ1-1
V gene: TRBV6-1
clone size: NA
CDR3 length: 14
CDR3 DNA: TGTGCCAGCATTCCACAGGGGGCAATCACTGAAGCTTTCTTT
CDR3 protein: CASIPQGAITEAFF

D gene: NA
J gene: TRBJ1-5
V gene: TRBV12-1
clone size: NA
CDR3 length: 15
CDR3 DNA: TGTGCCAGCAGCTTAACGCCAGGGAACAATCAGCCCCAGCATTTT
CDR3 protein: CASSLTPGNNQPQHF

D gene: TRBD2
J gene: TRBJ2-5
V gene: TRBV5-1
clone size: NA
CDR3 length: 16
CDR3 DNA: TGCGCCAGCAGTTCCTCTTTAGCGGGAGAGAGCGAGACCCAGTACTTC
CDR3 protein: CASSSSLAGESETQYF

D gene: NA
J gene: TRBJ2-1
V gene: TRBV5-1
clone size: NA
CDR3 length: 12
CDR3 DNA: TGCGCCAGCAGCTTGGGGGGCGGGATAAAGTTCTTC
CDR3 protein: CASSLGGGIKFF

D gene: NA
J gene: TRBJ2-7
V gene: TRBV20-1
clone size: NA
CDR3 length: 11
CDR3 DNA: TGCAGTGCTCAACTGATCTACGAGCAGTACTTC
CDR3 protein: CSAQLIYEQYF

D gene: TRBD2
J gene: TRBJ2-1
V gene: TRBV6-6
clone size: NA
CDR3 length: 15
CDR3 DNA: TGTGCCAGCAGTCCGACTAGCGGGACGTACAATGAGCAGTTCTTC
CDR3 protein: CASSPTSGTYNEQFF

D gene: NA
J gene: TRBJ1-1
V gene: TRBV6-5
clone size: NA
CDR3 length: 12
CDR3 DNA: TGTGCCAGCAGGGACGTCAACACTGAAGCTTTCTTT
CDR3 protein: CASRDVNTEAFF

D gene: NA
J gene: TRBJ1-1
V gene: TRBV7-2
clone size: few
CDR3 length: 14
CDR3 DNA: TGTGCCAGCAGCTTCGGAGGGGGGCCAACTGAAGCTTTCTTT
CDR3 protein: CASSFGGGPTEAFF

D gene: NA
J gene: TRBJ2-2
V gene: TRBV4-1
clone size: NA
CDR3 length: 16
CDR3 DNA: TGCGCCAGCAGCCTCCTTTGGGGACAAGGAACCGGGGAGCTGTTTTTT
CDR3 protein: CASSLLWGQGTGELFF

D gene: TRBD1
J gene: TRBJ2-5
V gene: TRBV5-1
clone size: NA
CDR3 length: 14
CDR3 DNA: TGCGCCAGCAGCTGGGACAGGGGGCAGGAGACCCAGTACTTC
CDR3 protein: CASSWDRGQETQYF

D gene: TRBD1
J gene: TRBJ2-1
V gene: TRBV5-4
clone size: NA
CDR3 length: 16
CDR3 DNA: TGTGCCAGCAGTCGGTCCTGGGACAGGATTTCCAATGAGCAGTTCTTC
CDR3 protein: CASSRSWDRISNEQFF

D gene: NA
J gene: TRBJ2-7
V gene: TRBV10-3
clone size: NA
CDR3 length: 13
CDR3 DNA: TGTGCCATCAGTGAAGCAGATCACTACGAGCAGTACTTC
CDR3 protein: CAISEADHYEQYF